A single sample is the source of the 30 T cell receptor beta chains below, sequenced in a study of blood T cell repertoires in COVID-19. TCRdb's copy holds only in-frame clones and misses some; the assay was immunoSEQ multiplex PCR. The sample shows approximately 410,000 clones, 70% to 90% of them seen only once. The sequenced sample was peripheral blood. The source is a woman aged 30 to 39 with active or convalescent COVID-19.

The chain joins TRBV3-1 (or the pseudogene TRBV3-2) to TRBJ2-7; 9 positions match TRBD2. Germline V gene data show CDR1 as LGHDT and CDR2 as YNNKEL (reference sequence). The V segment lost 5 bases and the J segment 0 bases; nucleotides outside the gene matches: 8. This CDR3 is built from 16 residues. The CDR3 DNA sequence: TGTGCCAGCAGCGCGTATTCTAGCGGGGTCTCCTACGAGCAGTACTTC. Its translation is CASSAYSSGVSYEQYF.

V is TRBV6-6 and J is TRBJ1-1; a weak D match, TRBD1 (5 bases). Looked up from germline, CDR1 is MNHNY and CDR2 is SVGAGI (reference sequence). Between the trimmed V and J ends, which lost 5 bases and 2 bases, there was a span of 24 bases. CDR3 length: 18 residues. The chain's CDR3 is CASSRTTGGLWVNTEAFF. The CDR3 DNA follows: TGTGCCAGCAGTCGCACAACGGGGGGTCTGTGGGTAAACACTGAAGCTTTCTTT.

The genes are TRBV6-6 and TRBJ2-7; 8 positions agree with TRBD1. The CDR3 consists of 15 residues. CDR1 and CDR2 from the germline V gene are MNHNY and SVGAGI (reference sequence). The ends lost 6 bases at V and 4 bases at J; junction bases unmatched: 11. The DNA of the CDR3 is TGTGCCAGCAGAGAAAGGGCAGGGGGCGTTTACGAGCAGTACTTC. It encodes CASRERAGGVYEQYF.

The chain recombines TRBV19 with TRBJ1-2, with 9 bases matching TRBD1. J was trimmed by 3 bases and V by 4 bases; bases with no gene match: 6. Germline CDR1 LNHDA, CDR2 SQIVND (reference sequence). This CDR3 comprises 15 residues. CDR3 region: CASSSPQGAHYGYTF. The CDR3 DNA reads TGTGCCAGTAGTAGCCCACAGGGGGCCCACTATGGCTACACCTTC.

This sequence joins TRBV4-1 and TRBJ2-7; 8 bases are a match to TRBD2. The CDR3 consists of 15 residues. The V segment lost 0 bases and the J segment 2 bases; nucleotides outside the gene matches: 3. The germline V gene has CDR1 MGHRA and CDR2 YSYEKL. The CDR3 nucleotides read TGCGCCAGCAGCCAAGACGGGGGGGACGCCTACGAGCAGTACTTC. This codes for CASSQDGGDAYEQYF.

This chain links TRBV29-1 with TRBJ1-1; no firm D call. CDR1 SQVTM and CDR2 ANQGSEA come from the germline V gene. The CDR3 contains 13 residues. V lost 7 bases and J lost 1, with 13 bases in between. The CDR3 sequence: CSDWTRANTEAFF. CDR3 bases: TGCAGCGACTGGACGCGGGCGAACACTGAAGCTTTCTTT.

CDR3 amino acids: CASSQGSGGIENIQYF. The CDR3 region has the DNA TGCGCCAGCAGCCAAGGAAGCGGGGGGATCGAAAACATTCAGTACTTC. This chain joins TRBV4-1 and TRBJ2-4; 9 positions agree with TRBD2. The V gene's germline CDR1 is MGHRA and CDR2 YSYEKL. V gave up 1 base and J gave up 5 bases; unmatched junction bases: 6. This CDR3 is built from 16 residues.

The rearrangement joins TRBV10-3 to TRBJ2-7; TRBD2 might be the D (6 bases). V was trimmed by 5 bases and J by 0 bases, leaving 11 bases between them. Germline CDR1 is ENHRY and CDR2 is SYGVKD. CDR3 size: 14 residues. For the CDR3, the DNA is TGTGCCATCAGTTTAGCGGAAACCTCCTACGAGCAGTACTTC. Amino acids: CAISLAETSYEQYF.

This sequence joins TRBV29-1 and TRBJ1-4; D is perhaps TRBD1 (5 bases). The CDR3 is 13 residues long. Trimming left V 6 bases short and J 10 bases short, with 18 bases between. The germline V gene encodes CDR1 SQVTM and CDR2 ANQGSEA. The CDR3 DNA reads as TGCAGCGTCGTTGACAGCGGGGAAGGAAAACTGTTTTTT. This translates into CSVVDSGEGKLFF.

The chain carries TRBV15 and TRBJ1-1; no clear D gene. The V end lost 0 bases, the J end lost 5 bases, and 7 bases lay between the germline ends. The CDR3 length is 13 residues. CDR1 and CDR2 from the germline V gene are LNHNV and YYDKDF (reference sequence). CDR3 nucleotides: TGTGCCACCAGCAGAGATTATGAGACTGAAGCTTTCTTT. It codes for CATSRDYETEAFF. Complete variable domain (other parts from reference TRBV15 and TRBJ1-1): DAMVIQNPRYQVTQFGKPVTLSCSQTLNHNVMYWYQQKSSQAPKLLFHYYDKDFNNEADTPDNFQSRRPNTSFCFLDIRSPGLGDTAMYLCATSRDYETEAFFGQGTRLTVV.

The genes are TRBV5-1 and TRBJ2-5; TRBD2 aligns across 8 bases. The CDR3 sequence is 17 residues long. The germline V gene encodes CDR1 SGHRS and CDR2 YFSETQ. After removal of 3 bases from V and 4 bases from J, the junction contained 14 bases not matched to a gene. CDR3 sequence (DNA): TGCGCCAGCAGCTCCCACCCGAGGACTAGCCTTTCAGAGACCCAGTACTTC. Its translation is CASSSHPRTSLSETQYF.

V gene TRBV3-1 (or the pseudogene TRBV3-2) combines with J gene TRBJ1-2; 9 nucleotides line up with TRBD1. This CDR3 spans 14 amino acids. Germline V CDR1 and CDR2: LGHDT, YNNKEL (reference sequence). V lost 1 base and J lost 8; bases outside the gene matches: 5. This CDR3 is CASSQGGTGRGYTF. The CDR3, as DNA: TGTGCCAGCAGCCAAGGAGGGACAGGGAGGGGCTACACCTTC.

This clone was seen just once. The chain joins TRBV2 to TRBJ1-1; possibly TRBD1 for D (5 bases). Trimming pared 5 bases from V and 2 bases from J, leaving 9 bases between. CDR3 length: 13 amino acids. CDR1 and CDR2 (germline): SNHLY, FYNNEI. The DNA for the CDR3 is TGTGCCAGCAGTCTAGACAGAAACACTGAAGCTTTCTTT. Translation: CASSLDRNTEAFF.

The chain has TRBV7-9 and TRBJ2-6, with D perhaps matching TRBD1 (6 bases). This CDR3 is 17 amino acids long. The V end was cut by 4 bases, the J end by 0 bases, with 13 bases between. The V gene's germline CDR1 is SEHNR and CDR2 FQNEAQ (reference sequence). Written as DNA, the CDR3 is TGTGCCAGCAGCTCTAGGGGGATGGGCTCTGGGGCCAACGTCCTGACTTTC. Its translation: CASSSRGMGSGANVLTF. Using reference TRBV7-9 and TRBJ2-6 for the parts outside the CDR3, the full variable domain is DTGVSQNPRHKITKRGQNVTFRCDPISEHNRLYWYRQTLGQGPEFLTYFQNEAQLEKSRLLSDRFSAERPKGSFSTLEIQRTEQGDSAMYLCASSSRGMGSGANVLTFGAGSRLTVL.

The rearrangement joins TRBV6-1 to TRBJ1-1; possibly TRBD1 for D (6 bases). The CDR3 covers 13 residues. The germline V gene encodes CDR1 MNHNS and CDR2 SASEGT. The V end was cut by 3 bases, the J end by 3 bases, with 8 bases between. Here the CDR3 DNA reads TGTGCCAGCAGTGATTACAGGGACACTGAAGCTTTCTTT. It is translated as CASSDYRDTEAFF.

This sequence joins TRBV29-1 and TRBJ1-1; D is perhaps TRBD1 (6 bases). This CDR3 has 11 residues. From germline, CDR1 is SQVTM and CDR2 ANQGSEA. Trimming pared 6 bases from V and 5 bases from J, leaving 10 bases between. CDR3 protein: CSVLGGTEAFF. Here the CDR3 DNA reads TGCAGCGTCCTAGGGGGTACTGAAGCTTTCTTT.

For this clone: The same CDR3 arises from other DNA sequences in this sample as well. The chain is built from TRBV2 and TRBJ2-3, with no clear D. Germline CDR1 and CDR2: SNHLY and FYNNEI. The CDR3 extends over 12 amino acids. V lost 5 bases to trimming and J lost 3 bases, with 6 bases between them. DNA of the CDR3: TGTGCCAGCAGTTCTAGTACAGATACGCAGTATTTT. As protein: CASSSSTDTQYF.

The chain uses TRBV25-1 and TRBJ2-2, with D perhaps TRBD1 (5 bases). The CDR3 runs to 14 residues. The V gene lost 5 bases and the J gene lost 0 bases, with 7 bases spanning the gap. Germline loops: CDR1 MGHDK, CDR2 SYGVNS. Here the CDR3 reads CASSNRPNTGELFF. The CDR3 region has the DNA TGTGCCAGCAGTAACAGGCCGAACACCGGGGAGCTGTTTTTT.

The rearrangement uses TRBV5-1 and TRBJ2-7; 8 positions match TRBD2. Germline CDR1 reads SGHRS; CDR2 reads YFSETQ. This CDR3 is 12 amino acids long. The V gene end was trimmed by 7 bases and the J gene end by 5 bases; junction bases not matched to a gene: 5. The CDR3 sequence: CASHTGGDEQYF. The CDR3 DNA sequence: TGCGCCAGCCACACGGGGGGGGACGAGCAGTACTTC.

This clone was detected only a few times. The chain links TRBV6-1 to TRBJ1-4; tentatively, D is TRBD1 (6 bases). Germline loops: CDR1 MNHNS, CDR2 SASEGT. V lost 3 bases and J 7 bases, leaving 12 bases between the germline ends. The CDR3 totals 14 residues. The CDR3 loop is CASSDGGAGEKLFF. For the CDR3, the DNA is TGTGCCAGCAGTGATGGGGGGGCGGGTGAAAAACTGTTTTTT.

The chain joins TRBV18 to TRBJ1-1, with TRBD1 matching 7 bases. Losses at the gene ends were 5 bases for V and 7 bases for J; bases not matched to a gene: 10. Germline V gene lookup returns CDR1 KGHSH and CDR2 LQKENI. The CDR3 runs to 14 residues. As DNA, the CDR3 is TGTGCCAGCTCATCACAGGGGATGACCGTTGAAGCTTTCTTT. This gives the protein CASSSQGMTVEAFF.

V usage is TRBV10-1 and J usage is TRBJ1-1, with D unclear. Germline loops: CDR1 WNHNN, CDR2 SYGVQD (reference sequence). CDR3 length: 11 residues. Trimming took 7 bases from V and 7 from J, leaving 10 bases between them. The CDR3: CASIFTSEAFF. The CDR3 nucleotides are TGCGCCAGCATATTTACAAGTGAAGCTTTCTTT.

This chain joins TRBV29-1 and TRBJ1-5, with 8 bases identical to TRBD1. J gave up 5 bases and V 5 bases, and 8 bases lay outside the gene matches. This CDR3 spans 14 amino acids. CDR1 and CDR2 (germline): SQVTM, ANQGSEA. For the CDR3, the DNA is TGCAGCGTTAAGACGGACAGGGTGGATCAGCCCCAGCATTTT. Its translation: CSVKTDRVDQPQHF.

CDR3 sequence: CATSPGGRNTDTQYF. Written as DNA, the CDR3 is TGTGCCACCAGTCCAGGGGGCCGGAACACAGATACGCAGTATTTT. The chain couples TRBV24-1 to TRBJ2-3, with TRBD1 identical over 8 bases. Germline-derived CDR1 and CDR2 are KGHDR and SFDVKD. V was clipped by 6 bases and J by 2 bases; unmatched bases: 6. The CDR3 spans 15 residues.

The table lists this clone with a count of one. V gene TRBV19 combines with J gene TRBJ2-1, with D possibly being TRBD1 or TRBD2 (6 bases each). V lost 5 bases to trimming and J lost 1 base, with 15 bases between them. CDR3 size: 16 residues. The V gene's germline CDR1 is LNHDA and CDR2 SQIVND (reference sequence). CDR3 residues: CASSVGGLLSYNEQFF. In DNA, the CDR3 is TGTGCCAGTAGTGTAGGGGGACTTCTTTCCTACAATGAGCAGTTCTTC.

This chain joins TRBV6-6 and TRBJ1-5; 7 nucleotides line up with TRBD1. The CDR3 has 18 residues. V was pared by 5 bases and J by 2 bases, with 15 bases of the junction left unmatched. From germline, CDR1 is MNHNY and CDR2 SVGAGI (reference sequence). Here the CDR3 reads CASSPIDNSQGGNQPQHF. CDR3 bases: TGTGCCAGCAGTCCTATAGATAACAGCCAGGGGGGCAATCAGCCCCAGCATTTT.

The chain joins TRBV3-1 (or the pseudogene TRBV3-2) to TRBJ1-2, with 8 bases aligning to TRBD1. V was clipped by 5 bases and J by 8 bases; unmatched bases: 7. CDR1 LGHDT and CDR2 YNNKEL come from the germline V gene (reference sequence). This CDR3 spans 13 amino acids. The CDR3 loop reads CASSGQGPYGYTF. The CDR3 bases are TGTGCCAGCAGCGGACAGGGTCCTTACGGCTACACCTTC.

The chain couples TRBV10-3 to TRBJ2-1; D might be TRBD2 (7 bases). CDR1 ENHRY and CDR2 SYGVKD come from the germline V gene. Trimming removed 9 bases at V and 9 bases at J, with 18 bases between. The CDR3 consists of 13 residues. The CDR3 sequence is CAMGSGGQGEQFF. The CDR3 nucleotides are TGTGCCATGGGGTCGGGGGGACAAGGTGAGCAGTTCTTC.

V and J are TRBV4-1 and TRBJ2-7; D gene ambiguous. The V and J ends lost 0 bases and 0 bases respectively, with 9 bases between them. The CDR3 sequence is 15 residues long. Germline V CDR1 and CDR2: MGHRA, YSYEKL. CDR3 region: CASSQDGQTSYEQYF. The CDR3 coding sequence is TGCGCCAGCAGCCAAGATGGGCAGACCTCCTACGAGCAGTACTTC.

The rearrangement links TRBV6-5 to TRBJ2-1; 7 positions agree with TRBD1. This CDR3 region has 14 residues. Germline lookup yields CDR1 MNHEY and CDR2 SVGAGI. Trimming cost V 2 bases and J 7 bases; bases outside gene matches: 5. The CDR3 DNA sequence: TGTGCCAGCAGTTACGCTAAGGGACAGAATGAGCAGTTCTTC. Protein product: CASSYAKGQNEQFF.